The sequence of this T cell receptor beta chain was determined in a study of cytomegalovirus exposure and HLA in healthy donors. V was clipped by 5 bases and J by 5 bases; unmatched bases: 6. CDR3 length: 16 amino acids. The germline gives CDR1 KGHSH, CDR2 LQKENI. Primers included in the PCR were 60 Vbeta and 13 Jbeta primers. Produced via immunoSEQ multiplex PCR; TCRdb's table is partial and in-frame only. The profile shows 110,000 to 150,000 clones, about 76% of them singletons. The TCR originated in a male donor in good health and CMV-seronegative. V usage is TRBV18 and J usage is TRBJ2-2; 12 nucleotides align to TRBD2. Sample: PBMCs. The chain's CDR3 is CASSSGLAGLTGELFF. The CDR3 coding sequence is TGTGCCAGCTCATCCGGACTAGCGGGGCTGACCGGGGAGCTGTTTTTT.